The source of this TCR beta chain is a study of spatial heterogeneity in lung cancer. Study information: Consistently, beta-chain sequences turned up in larger numbers than alpha-chain sequences did.

Study conclusions and caveats: Follow-up blood showed ubiquitous expanded tumor TCRs less than blood at resection did.

The CDR3 extends over 12 amino acids. The germline V gene has CDR1 SGDLS and CDR2 YYNGEE. Trimming removed 4 bases at V and 4 bases at J, with 8 bases between. This clonotype was detected ten times or more. Antigen: not known. TCR cDNA molecules were tagged individually, and each one carried a unique molecular identifier. Each CDR3 protein is one row after TCRdb ran MiXCR on the 5' RACE reads. The sample contains 72,000 or so distinct CDR3 sequences, over 7% of which appear only once. The sample's time point: blood at routine non-recurrence follow-up after resection. Sequencing covered unsorted whole RNA taken from tumor, nontumor lung or frozen PBMC.

Sequenced here: PBMCs, sampled at follow-up. The V gene is TRBV9, the J gene TRBJ1-2; unclear D gene. The TCR was taken from a female donor with early-stage non-small cell lung cancer. CDR3 protein: CASSSSGYGYTF. The CDR3 DNA follows: TGTGCCAGCAGCTCTTCAGGCTATGGCTACACCTTC.